The 3 T cell receptor beta chains below were found in one sample sequenced in a study of shared clonotypes between healthy human individuals. Generated by immunoSEQ multiplex PCR, the TCRdb table keeps only in-frame clones and is missing some. The sample includes about 1 million clones, under 80% of them seen just once. The sequenced sample consisted of memory CD4+ T cells sorted from blood. Subset specified: CD45RA-negative fraction. The receptors derive from a man aged 18 to 29 in good health.

The V and J genes are TRBV19 and TRBJ2-7; 9 bases agree with TRBD2. The CDR3 extends over 18 amino acids. V lost 5 bases and J lost 1; bases outside the gene matches: 15. CDR1 and CDR2 (germline): LNHDA, SQIVND (reference sequence). This CDR3 is CASSLGFRSGRRSYEQYF. The CDR3 DNA reads TGTGCCAGTAGTTTGGGATTCCGCAGCGGGAGGAGGTCCTACGAGCAGTACTTC.

This clone was recorded only once. The chain joins TRBV6-6 to TRBJ1-1, with D tentatively TRBD1 (5 bases). The germline V gene encodes CDR1 MNHNY and CDR2 SVGAGI (reference sequence). This CDR3 region has 13 residues. V was shortened by 5 bases and J by 11 bases, with 18 bases between the two germline ends. CDR3 sequence reads: CASSNPGGLMAFF. The CDR3 DNA is TGTGCCAGCAGTAACCCCGGGGGGTTAATGGCTTTCTTT.

This clone was seen more than once but under ten times. The CDR3 here is CASSPGQSGNTIYF. The CDR3 DNA reads TGTGCCAGCAGCCCCGGACAGTCTGGAAACACCATATATTTT. The chain employs TRBV5-4 and TRBJ1-3; D perhaps matches TRBD1 (6 bases). Germline assignment: CDR1 SGHNT and CDR2 YYREEE (reference sequence). The ends were cut back, 4 bases at V and 1 base at J, with 9 bases in the middle. This CDR3 is built from 14 residues.